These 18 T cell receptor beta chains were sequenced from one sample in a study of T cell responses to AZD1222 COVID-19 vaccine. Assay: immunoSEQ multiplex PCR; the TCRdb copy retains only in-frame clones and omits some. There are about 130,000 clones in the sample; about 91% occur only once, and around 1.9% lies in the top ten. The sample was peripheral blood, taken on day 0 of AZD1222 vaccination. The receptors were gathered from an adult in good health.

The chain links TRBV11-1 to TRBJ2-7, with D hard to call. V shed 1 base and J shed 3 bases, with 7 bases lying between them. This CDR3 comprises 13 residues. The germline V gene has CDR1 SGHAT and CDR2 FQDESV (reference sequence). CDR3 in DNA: TGTGCCAGCAGCTTAGGACAACACTACGAGCAGTACTTC. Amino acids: CASSLGQHYEQYF.

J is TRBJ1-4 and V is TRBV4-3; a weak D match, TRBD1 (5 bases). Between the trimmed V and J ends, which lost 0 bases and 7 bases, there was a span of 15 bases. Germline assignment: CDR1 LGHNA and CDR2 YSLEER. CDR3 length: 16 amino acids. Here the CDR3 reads CASSQDSGGFGEKLFF. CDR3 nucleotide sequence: TGCGCCAGCAGCCAAGATAGTGGGGGTTTTGGTGAAAAACTGTTTTTT.

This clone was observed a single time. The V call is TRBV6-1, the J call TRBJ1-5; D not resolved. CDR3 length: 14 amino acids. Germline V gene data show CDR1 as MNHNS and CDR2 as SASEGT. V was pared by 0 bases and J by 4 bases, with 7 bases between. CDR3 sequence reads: CASSEAGLNQPQHF. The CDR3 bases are TGTGCCAGCAGTGAAGCGGGGTTGAATCAGCCCCAGCATTTT.

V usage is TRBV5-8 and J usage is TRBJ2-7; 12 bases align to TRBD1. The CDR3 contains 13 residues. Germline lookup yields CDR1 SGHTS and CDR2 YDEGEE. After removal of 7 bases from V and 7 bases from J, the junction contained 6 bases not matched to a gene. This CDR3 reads CASPGQGALEQYF. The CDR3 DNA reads TGTGCCAGCCCGGGACAGGGGGCTCTTGAGCAGTACTTC.

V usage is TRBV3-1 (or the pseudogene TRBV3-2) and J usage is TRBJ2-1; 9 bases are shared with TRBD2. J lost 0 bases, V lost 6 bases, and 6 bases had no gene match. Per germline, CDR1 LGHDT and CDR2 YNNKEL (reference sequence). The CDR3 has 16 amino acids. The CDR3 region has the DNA TGTGCCAGCAGGTCTAGCGGGGAGAGCTCCTACAATGAGCAGTTCTTC. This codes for CASRSSGESSYNEQFF.

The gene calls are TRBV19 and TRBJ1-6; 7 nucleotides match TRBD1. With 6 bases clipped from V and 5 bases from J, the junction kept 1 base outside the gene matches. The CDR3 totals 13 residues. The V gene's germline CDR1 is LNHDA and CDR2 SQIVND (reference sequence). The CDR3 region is CASRTGNNSPLHF. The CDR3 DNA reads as TGTGCCAGTAGGACAGGGAATAATTCACCCCTCCACTTT.

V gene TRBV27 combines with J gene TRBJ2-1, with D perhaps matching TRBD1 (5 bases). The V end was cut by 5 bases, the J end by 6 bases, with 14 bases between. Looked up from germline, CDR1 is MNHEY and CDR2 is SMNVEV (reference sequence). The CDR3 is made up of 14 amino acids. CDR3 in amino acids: CASSLGAPGNEQFF. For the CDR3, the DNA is TGTGCCAGCAGTCTTGGGGCCCCAGGCAATGAGCAGTTCTTC.

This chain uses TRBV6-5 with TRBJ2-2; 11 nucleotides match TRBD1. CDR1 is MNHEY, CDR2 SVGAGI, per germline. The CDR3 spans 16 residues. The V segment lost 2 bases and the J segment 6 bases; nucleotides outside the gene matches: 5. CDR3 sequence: CASSYPGTGGSGELFF. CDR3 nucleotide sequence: TGTGCCAGCAGTTACCCCGGGACAGGGGGATCCGGGGAGCTGTTTTTT.

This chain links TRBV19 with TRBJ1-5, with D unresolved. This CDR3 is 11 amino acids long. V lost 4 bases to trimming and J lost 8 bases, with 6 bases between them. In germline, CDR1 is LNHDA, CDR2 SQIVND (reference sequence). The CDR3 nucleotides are TGTGCCAGTAGTAGCCGGGAGCCCCAGCATTTT. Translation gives CASSSREPQHF.

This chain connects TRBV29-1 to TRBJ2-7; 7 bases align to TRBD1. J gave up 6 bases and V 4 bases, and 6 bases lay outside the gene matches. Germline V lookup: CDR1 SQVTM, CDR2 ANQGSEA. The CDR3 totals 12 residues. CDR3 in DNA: TGCAGCGTTGCCCCGACAGGGCCCGAGCAGTACTTC. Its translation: CSVAPTGPEQYF.

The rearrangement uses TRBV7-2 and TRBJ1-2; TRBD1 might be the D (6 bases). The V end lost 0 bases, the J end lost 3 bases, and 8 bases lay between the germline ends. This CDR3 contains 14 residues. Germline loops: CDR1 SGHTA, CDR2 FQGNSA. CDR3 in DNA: TGTGCCAGCAGCTTAGCCCAGGGGTACTATGGCTACACCTTC. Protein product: CASSLAQGYYGYTF.

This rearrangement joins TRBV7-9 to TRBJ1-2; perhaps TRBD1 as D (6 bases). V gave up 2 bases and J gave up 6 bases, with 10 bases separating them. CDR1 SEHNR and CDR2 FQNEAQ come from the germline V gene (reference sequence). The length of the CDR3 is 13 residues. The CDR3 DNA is TGTGCCAGCAGCTTATTACAGGGCGATGGCTACACCTTC. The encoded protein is CASSLLQGDGYTF. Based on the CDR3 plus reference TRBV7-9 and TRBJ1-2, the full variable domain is DTGVSQNPRHKITKRGQNVTFRCDPISEHNRLYWYRQTLGQGPEFLTYFQNEAQLEKSRLLSDRFSAERPKGSFSTLEIQRTEQGDSAMYLCASSLLQGDGYTFGSGTRLTVV.

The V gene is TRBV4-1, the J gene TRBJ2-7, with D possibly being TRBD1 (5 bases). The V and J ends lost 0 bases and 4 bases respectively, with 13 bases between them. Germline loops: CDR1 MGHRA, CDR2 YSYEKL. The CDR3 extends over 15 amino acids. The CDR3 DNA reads TGCGCCAGCAGCCAAGATTCCGGACACACTTACGAGCAGTACTTC. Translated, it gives CASSQDSGHTYEQYF.

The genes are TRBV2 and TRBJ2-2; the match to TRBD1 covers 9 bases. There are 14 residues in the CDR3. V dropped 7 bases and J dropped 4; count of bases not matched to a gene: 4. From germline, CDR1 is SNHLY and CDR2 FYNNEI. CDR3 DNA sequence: TGTGCCAGCATTCCGGACAGGGGCACCGGGGAGCTGTTTTTT. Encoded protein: CASIPDRGTGELFF.

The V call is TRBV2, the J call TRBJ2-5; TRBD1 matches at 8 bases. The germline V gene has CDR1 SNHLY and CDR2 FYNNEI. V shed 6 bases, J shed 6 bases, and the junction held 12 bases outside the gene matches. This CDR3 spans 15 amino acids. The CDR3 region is CASRADRGVLQTQYF. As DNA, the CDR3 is TGTGCCAGCAGAGCCGACAGGGGAGTGTTGCAGACCCAGTACTTC.

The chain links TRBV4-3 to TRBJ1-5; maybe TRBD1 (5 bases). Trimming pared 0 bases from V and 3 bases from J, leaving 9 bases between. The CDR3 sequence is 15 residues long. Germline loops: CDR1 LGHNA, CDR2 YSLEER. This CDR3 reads CASSQDRDLNQPQHF. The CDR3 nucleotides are TGCGCCAGCAGCCAAGACCGGGACCTCAATCAGCCCCAGCATTTT.

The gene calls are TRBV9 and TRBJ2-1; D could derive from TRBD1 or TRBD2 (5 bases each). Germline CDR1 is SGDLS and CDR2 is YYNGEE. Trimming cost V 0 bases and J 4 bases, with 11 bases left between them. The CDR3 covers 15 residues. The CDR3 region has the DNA TGTGCCAGCAGCGTAGCCGGGACGAGATACAATGAGCAGTTCTTC. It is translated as CASSVAGTRYNEQFF.

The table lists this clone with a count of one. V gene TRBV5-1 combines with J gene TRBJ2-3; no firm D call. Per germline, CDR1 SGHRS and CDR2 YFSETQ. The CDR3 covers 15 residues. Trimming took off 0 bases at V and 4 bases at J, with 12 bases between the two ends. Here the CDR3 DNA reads TGCGCCAGCAGCTTGGGAGTCCAGGAGTCAGATACGCAGTATTTT. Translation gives CASSLGVQESDTQYF.